Sequencing of this T cell receptor (beta chain) was carried out in a study of blood T cells in healthy people across ages. Overall study results and limits: Aged donors had fewer naive CD4+ cells and lower diversity than long-lived donors.

Primed by a sample-barcoded 5' primer and a J-beta primer mix, a second PCR proceeded for about 7 to 11 cycles. In TCRdb, the 5' RACE reads were re-called with MiXCR into one record per CDR3 protein. The sample lists some 1.7 million distinct CDR3 sequences; roughly 27% were seen once. V lost 6 bases and J 4 bases, leaving 13 bases between the germline ends. The CDR3 is 14 residues long. Total RNA extracted from each sample amounted to at least 6 micrograms. Notes on this clonotype: The antigen is unknown.

The V gene is TRBV12-3 or TRBV12-4, the J gene TRBJ1-3, with D perhaps TRBD1 (6 bases). The origin of this receptor is a woman younger than 45 in good health. The specimen sequenced was blood. The CDR3 bases are TGTGCCAGCAGCTCGGACAGTTTCGGAAACACCATATATTTT. Translated, it gives CASSSDSFGNTIYF.